The clone carrying this T cell receptor (beta chain) was found a few times. Its antigen remains unknown. The germline V and J ends were trimmed by 5 bases and 4 bases, with 12 bases remaining between them. The CDR3 length is 15 residues. Germline CDR1 and CDR2: MNHEY and SMNVEV (reference sequence). Sorting was used to obtain naive CD8 T cells (CD8+CD4-CCR7+CD45RA+). TCRdb analysed the PCR reads with MiXCR anew, one entry per CDR3 protein. The table lists about half a million distinct CDR3 sequences, roughly 26% of them singletons. These data belong to a study of molecular identifiers for immune sequencing clone quantification. Broader study findings: Clonotypes topping 20 RNA copies carried over 97% of effector molecules but under 1% of naive ones.

This chain joins TRBV27 and TRBJ2-6; a possible D gene is TRBD1 (6 bases). This clonotype was obtained from a human donor in good health. Some libraries in this study had Jurkat cell RNA spiked in. Sequenced sample: naive CD8+ T cells from blood, with Jurkat cell RNA spiked in. Indicated subset: FACS-sorted CD8+CD4-CCR7+CD45RA+ naive T cells. The CDR3, as DNA: TGTGCCAGCAGTGTACAGGGCGGGGGGGCCAACGTCCTGACTTTC. Its protein is CASSVQGGGANVLTF.